These 23 T cell receptor beta chains were all obtained from the same sample, sequenced in a study of Ad26.COV2.S vaccination and SARS-CoV-2 variants. Clones were read by immunoSEQ multiplex PCR, and TCRdb kept only the in-frame ones, dropping some. Of 300,000 to 450,000 clones in the sample, more than 75% were seen once. Stated treatment: over 15 received Ad26.COV2.S at low or high dose, single or two shots; 5 received placebo; per-sample allocation not given. Samples were taken on day 63 after the first vaccine or placebo injection. The starting material was peripheral blood, obtained in a trial of Ad26.COV2.S vaccine versus placebo. Receptors were obtained from a person aged 18-60 years who received the Ad26.COV2.S COVID-19 vaccine or a placebo.

The rearrangement joins TRBV3-1 (or the pseudogene TRBV3-2) to TRBJ2-2; D perhaps matches TRBD2 (6 bases). Germline assignment: CDR1 LGHDT and CDR2 YNNKEL (reference sequence). The V end was cut by 1 base, the J end by 6 bases, with 15 bases between. The CDR3 totals 16 residues. The CDR3 is CASSQGRGISSGELFF. The CDR3 DNA reads as TGTGCCAGCAGCCAAGGCCGGGGGATTTCTTCCGGGGAGCTGTTTTTT.

This chain connects TRBV6-4 to TRBJ1-4, with D uncertain. Germline-derived CDR1 and CDR2 are MRHNA and SNTAGT. V was clipped by 8 bases and J by 0 bases, with 10 bases between them. CDR3 length: 14 residues. In nucleotides, the CDR3 is TGTGCCAGCGGAGGCAGTGCAACTAATGAAAAACTGTTTTTT. Translated: CASGGSATNEKLFF.

The chain uses TRBV25-1 and TRBJ2-1; the D is unclear. Germline V lookup: CDR1 MGHDK, CDR2 SYGVNS. The CDR3 consists of 11 residues. V lost 2 bases to trimming and J lost 7 bases, with 3 bases between them. The CDR3 DNA follows: TGTGCCAGCAGTGAAAGGAATGAGCAGTTCTTC. Its translation: CASSERNEQFF.

The chain has TRBV28 and TRBJ2-7; D is undetermined. CDR3 length: 12 amino acids. The V gene lost 10 bases and the J gene lost 2 bases, with 12 bases spanning the gap. Germline V gene sequence: CDR1 MDHEN, CDR2 SYDVKM. The CDR3 sequence: CATKTATYEQYF. CDR3 DNA: TGTGCCACCAAAACAGCCACCTACGAGCAGTACTTC.

The chain couples TRBV5-1 to TRBJ2-7; D remains ambiguous. Trimming shortened V by 0 bases and J by 3 bases, and 4 bases separated the two germline ends. The CDR3 extends over 12 amino acids. Germline CDR1 reads SGHRS; CDR2 reads YFSETQ. CDR3 residues: CASSLASYEQYF. CDR3 sequence (DNA): TGCGCCAGCAGCTTGGCCAGCTACGAGCAGTACTTC.

The rearrangement uses TRBV7-2 and TRBJ1-4, with TRBD1 matching over 9 bases. J lost 5 bases, V lost 5 bases, and 9 bases had no gene match. The CDR3 is 16 amino acids. Germline V CDR1 and CDR2: SGHTA, FQGNSA. CDR3 loop: CASSPQPGQGNEKLFF. The CDR3 coding sequence is TGTGCCAGCAGCCCACAACCGGGACAGGGCAATGAAAAACTGTTTTTT. Variable domain in full (rest from reference TRBV7-2 and TRBJ1-4): GAGVSQSPSNKVTEKGKDVELRCDPISGHTALYWYRQSLGQGLEFLIYFQGNSAPDKSGLPSDRFSAERTGGSVSTLTIQRTQQEDSAVYLCASSPQPGQGNEKLFFGSGTQLSVL.

The chain recombines TRBV18 with TRBJ2-5; D gene uncertain. The germline V gene has CDR1 KGHSH and CDR2 LQKENI. Deletions cut 6 bases from V and 4 bases from J, with 12 bases between. This CDR3 region has 13 residues. CDR3 protein: CASSPPRGETQYF. CDR3 bases: TGTGCCAGCTCCCCCCCCCGTGGAGAGACCCAGTACTTC.

This clone was seen more than once but under ten times. The rearrangement joins TRBV6-5 to TRBJ2-1; possible D gene TRBD2, 6 bases. This CDR3 spans 13 amino acids. Trimming shortened V by 3 bases and J by 5 bases, and 8 bases separated the two germline ends. Germline V CDR1 and CDR2: MNHEY, SVGAGI. DNA of the CDR3: TGTGCCAGCAGTTATACTAGCAACAATGAGCAGTTCTTC. Amino acid sequence: CASSYTSNNEQFF.

The V and J genes are TRBV14 and TRBJ2-7; 8 nucleotides line up with TRBD2. The CDR3 spans 13 residues. V gave up 8 bases and J gave up 0 bases; unmatched junction bases: 3. In germline, CDR1 is SGHDN, CDR2 FVKESK. The CDR3 protein is CASRSGSSYEQYF. The CDR3 DNA is TGTGCCAGCCGAAGCGGGAGCTCCTACGAGCAGTACTTC.

The rearrangement joins TRBV5-1 to TRBJ2-1; 9 nucleotides line up with TRBD1. V was pared by 4 bases and J by 10 bases, with 12 bases of the junction left unmatched. The length of the CDR3 is 15 residues. Germline CDR1 is SGHRS and CDR2 is YFSETQ. The CDR3 here is CASSLEGQGLREQFF. The CDR3 nucleotides read TGCGCCAGCAGCCTGGAGGGACAGGGATTACGGGAGCAGTTCTTC.

CDR3: CASHSIGRVDDEQYF. In DNA form, the CDR3 reads TGTGCCAGTCATTCGATCGGGAGGGTTGATGACGAGCAGTACTTC. V is TRBV6-5 and J is TRBJ2-7; TRBD2 matches 8 bases. V shed 9 bases and J 5 bases; nucleotides not matched to a gene: 15. CDR3 length: 15 amino acids. Germline V gene sequence: CDR1 MNHEY, CDR2 SVGAGI.

This rearrangement joins TRBV5-8 to TRBJ1-3; possible D gene TRBD1, 5 bases. This CDR3 has 16 amino acids. The V end was cut by 5 bases, the J end by 0 bases, with 15 bases between. Germline CDR1 is SGHTS and CDR2 is YDEGEE. Written as DNA, the CDR3 is TGTGCCAGCAGTTTGACAGAACTCCACTCTGGAAACACCATATATTTT. It yields the protein CASSLTELHSGNTIYF.

The CDR3 here is CASSPRASGGTHKAGELFF. Written as DNA, the CDR3 is TGTGCCAGCAGCCCCCGGGCTAGCGGGGGGACCCACAAAGCCGGGGAGCTGTTTTTT. V is TRBV3-1 (or the pseudogene TRBV3-2) and J is TRBJ2-2; 11 nucleotides agree with TRBD2. J was trimmed by 6 bases and V by 4 bases; bases with no gene match: 16. This CDR3 is 19 amino acids long. Germline V gene data show CDR1 as LGHDT and CDR2 as YNNKEL (reference sequence).

The chain joins TRBV29-1 to TRBJ2-2, with 8 bases that match TRBD1. Germline assignment: CDR1 SQVTM and CDR2 ANQGSEA. The CDR3 runs 14 residues. V gave up 5 bases and J gave up 0 bases; unmatched junction bases: 2. This CDR3 is CSVRTGTNTGELFF. DNA for the CDR3: TGCAGCGTTCGGACAGGGACGAACACCGGGGAGCTGTTTTTT.

The chain uses TRBV7-2 and TRBJ2-3, with D perhaps matching TRBD1 (5 bases). Germline assignment: CDR1 SGHTA and CDR2 FQGNSA. Trimming removed 5 bases at V and 0 bases at J, with 18 bases between. The CDR3 loop spans 17 amino acids. The CDR3 is CASSALTGPTSTDTQYF. CDR3 in DNA: TGTGCCAGCAGCGCTCTAACAGGACCGACTAGCACAGATACGCAGTATTTT. The full variable domain, its missing parts supplied by reference TRBV7-2 and TRBJ2-3, is GAGVSQSPSNKVTEKGKDVELRCDPISGHTALYWYRQSLGQGLEFLIYFQGNSAPDKSGLPSDRFSAERTGGSVSTLTIQRTQQEDSAVYLCASSALTGPTSTDTQYFGPGTRLTVL.

The gene calls are TRBV6-4 and TRBJ2-7, with TRBD2 as a possible D gene (6 bases). Trimming took off 7 bases at V and 4 bases at J, with 8 bases between the two ends. From germline, CDR1 is MRHNA and CDR2 SNTAGT. The CDR3 extends over 11 amino acids. CDR3 sequence reads: CASKEGYEQYF. The CDR3 nucleotides read TGTGCCAGCAAGGAGGGTTACGAGCAGTACTTC.

The V gene is TRBV25-1, the J gene TRBJ2-1; D gene unclear. From germline, CDR1 is MGHDK and CDR2 SYGVNS. V gave up 4 bases and J gave up 9 bases, with 10 bases separating them. The CDR3 has 12 amino acids. In DNA, the CDR3 is TGTGCCAGCAGTGTCCGGGTCGGTGAGCAGTTCTTC. This encodes CASSVRVGEQFF.

J is TRBJ1-1 and V is TRBV18; perhaps TRBD1 as D (6 bases). The CDR3 contains 15 residues. Looked up from germline, CDR1 is KGHSH and CDR2 is LQKENI. V lost 4 bases and J lost 4, with 16 bases in between. CDR3 in amino acids: CASSQGPGVGTEAFF. As DNA, the CDR3 is TGTGCCAGCTCACAAGGCCCAGGGGTCGGCACTGAAGCTTTCTTT.

The chain combines TRBV19 with TRBJ1-2, with D possibly being TRBD1 (6 bases). V was cut by 6 bases and J by 7 bases, with 15 bases left in between. The CDR3 has 13 amino acids. Germline CDR1 and CDR2: LNHDA and SQIVND (reference sequence). This chain's CDR3 is CASRAPNRVGYTF. The CDR3 region has the DNA TGTGCCAGTAGAGCCCCCAACAGGGTTGGCTACACCTTC.

The CDR3, as DNA: TGTGCCAGCTCACCATGGGGCAATGAAAAACTGTTTTTT. Translated, it gives CASSPWGNEKLFF. The V gene is TRBV18, the J gene TRBJ1-4; D may be TRBD1 (5 bases). CDR1 KGHSH and CDR2 LQKENI come from the germline V gene. This CDR3 is 13 amino acids long. V was clipped by 2 bases and J by 5 bases, with 6 bases between them.

The chain is built from TRBV5-4 and TRBJ2-1; possibly TRBD1 for D (6 bases). The CDR3 has 15 amino acids. CDR1 is SGHNT and CDR2 is YYREEE in the germline V gene (reference sequence). Trimming left V 4 bases short and J 0 bases short, with 11 bases between. The CDR3 region is CASSVDRSSYNEQFF. CDR3 DNA: TGTGCCAGCAGCGTTGACAGGAGCTCCTACAATGAGCAGTTCTTC.

J is TRBJ2-5 and V is TRBV6-5, with 7 bases aligning to TRBD2. Per germline, CDR1 MNHEY and CDR2 SVGAGI. The CDR3 spans 13 residues. Trimming removed 8 bases from V and 3 bases from J; junction bases left unmatched: 6. CDR3 sequence (DNA): TGTGCCAGCGCCGGGGGGATCAAAGAGACCCAGTACTTC. Translated: CASAGGIKETQYF.

The J gene is TRBJ1-6, the V gene TRBV18; D perhaps matches TRBD1 (6 bases). The CDR3 consists of 15 residues. Germline V lookup: CDR1 KGHSH, CDR2 LQKENI. The V end lost 3 bases, the J end lost 5 bases, and 11 bases lay between the germline ends. This CDR3 reads CASSPSGGDNSPLHF. The CDR3 DNA reads as TGTGCCAGCTCACCCTCCGGGGGCGATAATTCACCCCTCCACTTT. Filled out from reference TRBV18 and TRBJ1-6, the complete variable domain reads NAGVMQNPRHLVRRRGQEARLRCSPMKGHSHVYWYRQLPEEGLKFMVYLQKENIIDESGMPKERFSAEFPKEGPSILRIQQVVRGDSAAYFCASSPSGGDNSPLHFGNGTRLTVT.